This T cell receptor (beta chain) came from a study of T cell repertoires in cytomegalovirus infection. Findings and limits, study-wide: Individuals carrying CMV plus the relevant HLA were identified by cumulative frequency of public TCR beta families.

Deletions cut 2 bases from V and 6 bases from J, with 11 bases between. The CDR3 totals 14 residues. MiXCR, applied by TCRdb to the reads, yields one record per CDR3 protein. The sample contains 650,000 to 850,000 distinct CDR3 sequences, roughly 29% of which appear only once. About this clonotype: The antigen remains unidentified.

The chain carries TRBV12-3 or TRBV12-4 and TRBJ1-5; D possibly corresponds to TRBD1 (5 bases). This TCR derives from a human donor in good health (CMV status not recorded). Some clones in this sample may be carry-over from other donors' samples. Sample: cultured CD8+ T cells from PBMCs, taken from culture after CMV antigen stimulation. The CDR3 DNA reads as TGTGCCAGCAGTTTAAGTCTGGGGGTTCAGCCCCAGCATTTT. Translating it yields CASSLSLGVQPQHF.